The 16 T cell receptor beta chains presented below share a single source sample, sequenced in a study of blood T cell repertoires in COVID-19. Libraries were prepared by immunoSEQ multiplex PCR; TCRdb keeps only in-frame clonotypes and omits some of them. The sample lists about 140,000 clones, 81% occurring once. The sample consisted of peripheral blood. The receptors originated from a human donor in a cohort sampled during active COVID-19.

The DNA for the CDR3 is TGTGCCAGCACGGGTAGGCTGGGACTAAGGGAGTATTTT. Translating it yields CASTGRLGLREYF. The chain has TRBV27 and TRBJ2-3; 7 nucleotides agree with TRBD2. The germline CDR1 and CDR2 sequences are MNHEY and SMNVEV (reference sequence). With V trimmed by 7 bases and J by 13 bases, 14 bases remained unmatched. CDR3 length equals 13 residues.

The chain combines TRBV4-2 with TRBJ1-1; maybe TRBD1 (6 bases). Germline V gives CDR1 LGHNA, CDR2 YNFKEQ. Trimming left V 0 bases short and J 5 bases short, with 13 bases between. The CDR3 runs to 15 residues. The CDR3 nucleotides are TGTGCCAGCAGCCAAGATCAACAGGGAAGGACTGAAGCTTTCTTT. This codes for CASSQDQQGRTEAFF.

This clone was recorded once. J is TRBJ2-7 and V is TRBV28; 7 bases line up with TRBD2. Germline lookup yields CDR1 MDHEN and CDR2 SYDVKM. The CDR3 is made up of 17 amino acids. Germline trimming cut 8 bases from V and 5 bases from J; bases unmatched to any gene: 21. The CDR3 here is CASAPPAGVSRVNEQYF. The CDR3 DNA reads TGTGCCAGCGCCCCCCCTGCGGGAGTATCGAGGGTCAACGAGCAGTACTTC.

With regard to this clone: Additional DNA sequences in this sample encode the identical CDR3. The chain employs TRBV7-9 and TRBJ2-4, with 9 bases fitting TRBD1. The CDR3 spans 14 residues. V lost 6 bases, J lost 6 bases, and 6 bases stayed unmatched. The germline CDR1 and CDR2 sequences are SEHNR and FQNEAQ (reference sequence). CDR3: CASSPPGQGNIQYF. DNA for the CDR3: TGTGCCAGCAGTCCTCCGGGACAGGGAAACATTCAGTACTTC. Full variable domain (missing parts from reference TRBV7-9 and TRBJ2-4): DTGVSQNPRHKITKRGQNVTFRCDPISEHNRLYWYRQTLGQGPEFLTYFQNEAQLEKSRLLSDRFSAERPKGSFSTLEIQRTEQGDSAMYLCASSPPGQGNIQYFGAGTRLSVL.

The gene calls are TRBV19 and TRBJ2-1, with 10 bases lining up with TRBD1. CDR1 is LNHDA and CDR2 is SQIVND in the germline V gene (reference sequence). V gave up 2 bases and J gave up 6 bases; unmatched junction bases: 4. This CDR3 contains 15 residues. CDR3 sequence (DNA): TGTGCCAGTAGTATATCGGACAGGGGGGGCAATGAGCAGTTCTTC. It codes for CASSISDRGGNEQFF. Based on the CDR3 plus reference TRBV19 and TRBJ2-1, the full variable domain is DGGITQSPKYLFRKEGQNVTLSCEQNLNHDAMYWYRQDPGQGLRLIYYSQIVNDFQKGDIAEGYSVSREKKESFPLTVTSAQKNPTAFYLCASSISDRGGNEQFFGPGTRLTVL.

The CDR3 reads CASSQATVNSEQYF. CDR3 bases: TGCGCCAGCAGCCAAGCCACCGTCAACTCCGAGCAGTACTTC. This chain uses TRBV4-3 with TRBJ2-7; D is unclear. The CDR3 spans 14 residues. CDR1 and CDR2 (germline): LGHNA, YSLEER. V lost 1 base, J lost 6 bases, and 13 bases lay in between.

This clone came up a few times. V is TRBV27 and J is TRBJ2-7; possible D gene TRBD2, 5 bases. The germline gives CDR1 MNHEY, CDR2 SMNVEV (reference sequence). Trimming stripped 0 bases from V and 2 bases from J, with 11 bases between. The CDR3 has 15 residues. The CDR3 DNA is TGTGCCAGCAGTTTATCCGGGATTGGGGCCTACGAGCAGTACTTC. Amino acid sequence: CASSLSGIGAYEQYF.

V usage is TRBV5-1 and J usage is TRBJ1-3; 7 nucleotides agree with TRBD1. CDR1 is SGHRS and CDR2 is YFSETQ in the germline V gene. With V trimmed by 4 bases and J by 0 bases, 7 bases remained unmatched. The CDR3 loop spans 16 amino acids. The CDR3 sequence is CASSHQGTDSGNTIYF. Here the CDR3 DNA reads TGCGCCAGCAGCCATCAAGGGACAGACTCTGGAAACACCATATATTTT.

The CDR3 region is CASSYVQAGKQFF. The CDR3 nucleotides read TGTGCCAGCAGTTACGTCCAGGCAGGGAAGCAGTTCTTC. The chain employs TRBV6-6 and TRBJ2-1; the D gene is possibly TRBD1 (5 bases). Germline V gene lookup returns CDR1 MNHNY and CDR2 SVGAGI (reference sequence). V shed 2 bases and J shed 11 bases, with 13 bases lying between them. The CDR3 is 13 amino acids.

The chain employs TRBV28 and TRBJ2-1; TRBD1 agrees at 8 bases. The CDR3 covers 17 residues. Trimming removed 1 base from V and 3 bases from J; junction bases left unmatched: 8. Germline V gene data show CDR1 as MDHEN and CDR2 as SYDVKM. CDR3 amino acids: CASSLLAVGQGYNEQFF. CDR3 bases: TGTGCCAGCAGTTTATTGGCCGTAGGACAGGGCTACAATGAGCAGTTCTTC.

This rearrangement joins TRBV9 to TRBJ1-3, with D possibly matching TRBD1 (6 bases). This CDR3 is 14 amino acids long. Per the germline V gene, CDR1 is SGDLS and CDR2 is YYNGEE. V shed 0 bases and J shed 3 bases, with 7 bases lying between them. The CDR3 DNA sequence: TGTGCCAGCAGCGTAGGGACAGATGGAAACACCATATATTTT. Its protein product is CASSVGTDGNTIYF.

V is TRBV4-1 and J is TRBJ2-7; weak D call: TRBD2 (5 bases). Germline V gene lookup returns CDR1 MGHRA and CDR2 YSYEKL. V lost 4 bases and J lost 3, with 13 bases in between. CDR3 size: 14 residues. CDR3 sequence: CASSPPTRVYEQYF. In DNA form, the CDR3 reads TGCGCCAGCAGCCCACCCACTAGAGTCTACGAGCAGTACTTC.

V and J are TRBV2 and TRBJ2-5; 12 bases match TRBD2. CDR1 and CDR2 from the germline V gene are SNHLY and FYNNEI. The CDR3 has 16 amino acids. J was trimmed by 0 bases and V by 5 bases; bases with no gene match: 4. The CDR3: CASSSRLAGDQETQYF. In nucleotides, the CDR3 is TGTGCCAGCAGTTCTCGACTAGCGGGAGACCAAGAGACCCAGTACTTC.

The chain links TRBV28 to TRBJ2-7; perhaps TRBD1 as D (6 bases). Germline V CDR1 and CDR2: MDHEN, SYDVKM. The CDR3 is 14 residues long. Trimming stripped 6 bases from V and 5 bases from J, with 17 bases between. The CDR3 here is CASSAPRGINEQYF. CDR3 nucleotides: TGTGCCAGCAGCGCCCCCAGGGGAATCAACGAGCAGTACTTC.

The gene calls are TRBV18 and TRBJ2-1; TRBD1 matches 8 bases. Germline CDR1 is KGHSH and CDR2 is LQKENI. The ends lost 0 bases at V and 5 bases at J; junction bases unmatched: 0. The CDR3 has 14 amino acids. In DNA, the CDR3 is TGTGCCAGCTCACCACCGACAGGGGACAATGAGCAGTTCTTC. Amino acids: CASSPPTGDNEQFF.

As for this clone: Other DNA variants within this sample encode the same CDR3. The CDR3 loop is CATSETGTYEQYF. The DNA of the CDR3 is TGTGCCACCAGTGAGACCGGGACCTACGAGCAGTACTTC. V gene TRBV24-1 combines with J gene TRBJ2-7, with D possibly TRBD2 on 5 matching bases. The germline CDR1 and CDR2 sequences are KGHDR and SFDVKD. Trimming pared 4 bases from V and 2 bases from J, leaving 8 bases between. This CDR3 has 13 amino acids.